These 11 T cell receptor beta chains were all obtained from the same sample, sequenced in a study of memory CD4+ T cells and cytomegalovirus serostatus. This table comes from immunoSEQ multiplex PCR, and its TCRdb copy is limited to in-frame clones, with some not included. This table has under 80,000 clones, around 82% appearing once. The sort gate was single viable CD3+CD4+CD8-CD45RO+ cells for memory CD4+ T cells. What was sequenced was memory CD4+ T cells from blood. Receptors were obtained from an adult in good health and CMV-seropositive.

This chain connects TRBV19 to TRBJ2-3; TRBD1 matches at 9 bases. V shed 11 bases, J shed 3 bases, and the junction held 9 bases outside the gene matches. CDR1 is LNHDA, CDR2 SQIVND, per germline (reference sequence). This CDR3 contains 14 residues. The CDR3 DNA sequence: TGTGCCGGCCGGGGACAGGGTTCGACAGATACGCAGTATTTT. Its protein product is CAGRGQGSTDTQYF.

The rearrangement joins TRBV5-6 to TRBJ2-7; 8 bases match TRBD2. Losses at the gene ends were 0 bases for V and 5 bases for J; bases not matched to a gene: 7. CDR3 length: 15 residues. Germline CDR1 and CDR2: SGHDT and YYEEEE. The CDR3 protein is CASSLGRGGIHEQYV. The CDR3 DNA reads TGTGCCAGCAGCTTGGGCCGGGGGGGGATACACGAGCAGTACGTC.

This clone has ten or more counts. Other DNA sequences in the sample encode the same CDR3. The V call is TRBV30, the J call TRBJ1-2, with D maybe TRBD1 (5 bases). V was cut by 3 bases and J by 7 bases, with 6 bases left in between. This CDR3 is 10 amino acids long. Germline values: CDR1 GTSNPN, CDR2 SVGIG (reference sequence). For the CDR3, the DNA is TGTGCCTGGAGAAGGGGTGGCTACACCTTC. Amino acids: CAWRRGGYTF.

The rearrangement joins TRBV7-2 to TRBJ1-1; no firm D call. Germline V CDR1 and CDR2: SGHTA, FQGNSA. This CDR3 is built from 15 residues. V was cut by 1 base and J by 5 bases, with 14 bases left in between. CDR3 bases: TGTGCCAGCAGCTTAGTGGGCCGGCTATCAACTGAAGCTTTCTTT. It specifies CASSLVGRLSTEAFF.

This clone has just one count. The rearrangement links TRBV19 to TRBJ2-5; D might be TRBD2 (6 bases). From germline, CDR1 is LNHDA and CDR2 SQIVND (reference sequence). The CDR3 totals 14 residues. Trimming left V 8 bases short and J 4 bases short, with 17 bases between. Here the CDR3 reads CASARRGVGETQYF. CDR3 DNA sequence: TGTGCCAGTGCCCGGCGGGGCGTTGGAGAGACCCAGTACTTC. Together with reference TRBV19 and TRBJ2-5, the CDR3 gives the full variable domain: DGGITQSPKYLFRKEGQNVTLSCEQNLNHDAMYWYRQDPGQGLRLIYYSQIVNDFQKGDIAEGYSVSREKKESFPLTVTSAQKNPTAFYLCASARRGVGETQYFGPGTRLLVL.

The V call is TRBV27, the J call TRBJ2-3; D is perhaps TRBD2 (7 bases). The CDR3 contains 16 residues. The germline V gene encodes CDR1 MNHEY and CDR2 SMNVEV (reference sequence). Trimming cost V 1 base and J 0 bases, with 11 bases left between them. Written as DNA, the CDR3 is TGTGCCAGCAGTTTATTTAGGGGGGGAAGCACAGATACGCAGTATTTT. It codes for CASSLFRGGSTDTQYF.

V usage is TRBV6-1 and J usage is TRBJ1-2; D unresolved. Germline values: CDR1 MNHNS, CDR2 SASEGT. Trimming removed 7 bases at V and 1 base at J, with 4 bases between. The CDR3 spans 11 residues. The CDR3 reads CASTVNYGYTF. The CDR3 DNA is TGTGCCAGCACCGTTAACTATGGCTACACCTTC.

J is TRBJ1-1 and V is TRBV5-1; D may be TRBD1 (6 bases). Trimming removed 8 bases at V and 4 bases at J, with 24 bases between. The CDR3 sequence is 16 residues long. Germline V gene lookup returns CDR1 SGHRS and CDR2 YFSETQ. CDR3: CASNRWGLGRGTEAFF. The CDR3 DNA sequence: TGCGCCAGTAATCGGTGGGGGCTCGGACGTGGCACTGAAGCTTTCTTT.

This chain connects TRBV7-9 to TRBJ2-3; a weak D match, TRBD2 (5 bases). The CDR3 is 15 amino acids. Germline CDR1 SEHNR, CDR2 FQNEAQ (reference sequence). Trimming cost V 6 bases and J 2 bases, with 15 bases left between them. CDR3 protein: CASRTRGAVTDTQYF. The CDR3 bases are TGTGCCAGCAGGACCCGAGGAGCGGTCACAGATACGCAGTATTTT.

This clone was observed a single time. The CDR3 DNA reads TGCGCCAGCACCTTAGGGGGCGGCGAGCAGTACGTC. This codes for CASTLGGGEQYV. The chain couples TRBV10-2 to TRBJ2-7, with TRBD1 matching over 7 bases. The CDR3 contains 12 residues. The V gene's germline CDR1 is WSHSY and CDR2 SAAADI. V gave up 7 bases and J gave up 6 bases; unmatched junction bases: 6.

The rearrangement uses TRBV5-4 and TRBJ1-2; tentatively, D is TRBD1 (6 bases). The V gene lost 4 bases and the J gene lost 4 bases, with 11 bases spanning the gap. From germline, CDR1 is SGHNT and CDR2 YYREEE (reference sequence). The CDR3 contains 13 residues. CDR3 residues: CASSPQGFYGYTF. For the CDR3, the DNA is TGTGCCAGCAGCCCCCAGGGGTTCTATGGCTACACCTTC.